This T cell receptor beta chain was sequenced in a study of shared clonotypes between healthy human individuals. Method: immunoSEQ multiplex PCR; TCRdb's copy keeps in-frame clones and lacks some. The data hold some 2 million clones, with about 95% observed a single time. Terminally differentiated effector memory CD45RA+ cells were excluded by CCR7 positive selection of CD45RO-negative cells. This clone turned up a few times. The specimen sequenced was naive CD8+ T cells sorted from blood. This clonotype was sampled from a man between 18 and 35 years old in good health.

The CDR3 region is CAWAEWAYNSPLHF. Written as DNA, the CDR3 is TGTGCCTGGGCAGAATGGGCCTATAATTCACCCCTCCACTTT. The chain joins TRBV30 to TRBJ1-6; D uncertain. This CDR3 is 14 amino acids long. Trimming removed 5 bases from V and 2 bases from J, with 10 bases in between. Germline V CDR1 and CDR2: GTSNPN, SVGIG (reference sequence).